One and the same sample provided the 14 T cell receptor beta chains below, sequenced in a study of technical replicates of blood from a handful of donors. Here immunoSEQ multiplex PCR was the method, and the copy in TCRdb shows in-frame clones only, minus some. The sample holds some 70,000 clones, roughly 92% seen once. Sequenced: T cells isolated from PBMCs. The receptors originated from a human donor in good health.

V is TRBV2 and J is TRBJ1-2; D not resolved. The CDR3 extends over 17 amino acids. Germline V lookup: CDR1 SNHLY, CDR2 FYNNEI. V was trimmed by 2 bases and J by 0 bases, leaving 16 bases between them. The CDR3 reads CASSEFGEALANYGYTF. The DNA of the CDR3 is TGTGCCAGCAGTGAATTCGGAGAGGCACTGGCTAACTATGGCTACACCTTC.

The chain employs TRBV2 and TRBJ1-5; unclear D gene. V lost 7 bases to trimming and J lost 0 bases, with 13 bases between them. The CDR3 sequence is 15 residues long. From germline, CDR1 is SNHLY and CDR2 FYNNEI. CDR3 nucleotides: TGTGCCAGCACTGCGGATAGCCATAGCAATCAGCCCCAGCATTTT. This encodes CASTADSHSNQPQHF.

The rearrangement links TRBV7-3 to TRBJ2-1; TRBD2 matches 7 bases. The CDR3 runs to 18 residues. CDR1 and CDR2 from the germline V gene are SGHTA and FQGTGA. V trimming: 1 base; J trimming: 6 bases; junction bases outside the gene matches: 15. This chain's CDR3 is CASSLSGRKPSQFNEQFF. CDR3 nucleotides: TGTGCCAGCAGCTTAAGCGGGAGAAAGCCGAGTCAATTCAATGAGCAGTTCTTC.

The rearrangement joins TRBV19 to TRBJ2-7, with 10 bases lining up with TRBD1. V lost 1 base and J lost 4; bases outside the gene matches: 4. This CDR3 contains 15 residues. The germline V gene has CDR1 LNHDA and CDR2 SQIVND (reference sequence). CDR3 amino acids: CASSIAGQGGYEQYF. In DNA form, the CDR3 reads TGTGCCAGTAGTATAGCAGGACAGGGGGGATACGAGCAGTACTTC.

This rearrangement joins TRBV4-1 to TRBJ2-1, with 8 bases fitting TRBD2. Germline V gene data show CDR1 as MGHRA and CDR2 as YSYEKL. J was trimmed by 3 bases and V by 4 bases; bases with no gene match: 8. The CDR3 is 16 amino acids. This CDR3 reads CASSPRERELYNEQFF. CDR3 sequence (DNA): TGCGCCAGCAGCCCCCGGGAGCGGGAGCTCTACAATGAGCAGTTCTTC.

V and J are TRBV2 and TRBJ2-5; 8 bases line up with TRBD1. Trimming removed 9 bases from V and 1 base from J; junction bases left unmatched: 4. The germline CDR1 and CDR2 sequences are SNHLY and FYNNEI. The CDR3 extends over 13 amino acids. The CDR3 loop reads CAREGQVQETQYF. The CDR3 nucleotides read TGTGCCAGGGAGGGACAGGTCCAAGAGACCCAGTACTTC.

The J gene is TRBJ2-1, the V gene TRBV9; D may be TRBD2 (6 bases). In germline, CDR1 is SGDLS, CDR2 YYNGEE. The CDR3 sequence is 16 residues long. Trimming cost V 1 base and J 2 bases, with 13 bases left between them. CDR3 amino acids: CASSVLGGLPYNEQFF. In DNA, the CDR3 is TGTGCCAGCAGCGTACTGGGGGGTCTTCCCTACAATGAGCAGTTCTTC.

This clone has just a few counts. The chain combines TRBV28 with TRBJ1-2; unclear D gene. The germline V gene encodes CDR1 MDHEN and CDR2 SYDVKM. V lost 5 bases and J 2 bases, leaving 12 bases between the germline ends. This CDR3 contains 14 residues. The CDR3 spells CASSGIQRNYGYTF. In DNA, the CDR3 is TGTGCCAGCAGTGGAATACAGAGAAACTATGGCTACACCTTC.

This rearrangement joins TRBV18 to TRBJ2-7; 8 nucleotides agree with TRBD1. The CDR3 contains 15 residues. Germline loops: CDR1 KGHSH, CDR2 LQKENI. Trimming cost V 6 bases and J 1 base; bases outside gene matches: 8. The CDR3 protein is CASSKTGTGSYEQYF. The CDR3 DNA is TGTGCCAGCTCCAAAACCGGGACAGGTTCCTACGAGCAGTACTTC. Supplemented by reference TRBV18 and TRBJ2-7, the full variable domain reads NAGVMQNPRHLVRRRGQEARLRCSPMKGHSHVYWYRQLPEEGLKFMVYLQKENIIDESGMPKERFSAEFPKEGPSILRIQQVVRGDSAAYFCASSKTGTGSYEQYFGPGTRLTVT.

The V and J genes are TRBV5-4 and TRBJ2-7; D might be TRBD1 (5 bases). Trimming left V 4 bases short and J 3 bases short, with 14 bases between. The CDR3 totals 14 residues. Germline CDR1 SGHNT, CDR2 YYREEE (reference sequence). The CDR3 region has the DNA TGTGCCAGCAGCCCTGGGGCGCCCCTCTACGAGCAGTACTTC. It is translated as CASSPGAPLYEQYF.

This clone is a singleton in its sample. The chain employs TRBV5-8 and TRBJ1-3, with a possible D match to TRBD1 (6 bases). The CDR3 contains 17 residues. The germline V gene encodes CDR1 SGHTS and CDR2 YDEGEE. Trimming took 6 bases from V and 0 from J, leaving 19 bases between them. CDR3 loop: CASNTLRGYSSGNTIYF. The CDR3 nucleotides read TGTGCCAGCAACACCCTCAGGGGCTACAGCTCTGGAAACACCATATATTTT.

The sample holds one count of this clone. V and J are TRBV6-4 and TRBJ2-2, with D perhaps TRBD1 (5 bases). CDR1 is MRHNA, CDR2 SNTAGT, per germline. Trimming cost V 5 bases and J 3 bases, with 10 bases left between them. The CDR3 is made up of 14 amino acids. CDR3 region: CASSSLRDTGELFF. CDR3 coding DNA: TGTGCCAGCAGTTCCCTCAGGGACACCGGGGAGCTGTTTTTT.

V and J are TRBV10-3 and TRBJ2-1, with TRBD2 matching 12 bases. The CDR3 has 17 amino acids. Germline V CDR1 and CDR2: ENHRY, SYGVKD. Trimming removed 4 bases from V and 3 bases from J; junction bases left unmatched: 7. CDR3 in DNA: TGTGCCATCAGTGGTGTGTCTAGCGGGAGGGTCTACAATGAGCAGTTCTTC. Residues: CAISGVSSGRVYNEQFF.

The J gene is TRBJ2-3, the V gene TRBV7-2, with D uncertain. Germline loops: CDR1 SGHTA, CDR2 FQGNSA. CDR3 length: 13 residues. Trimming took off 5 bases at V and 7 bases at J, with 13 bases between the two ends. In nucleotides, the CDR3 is TGTGCCAGCAGCCTCGTGGCGAGGCATACGCAGTATTTT. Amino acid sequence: CASSLVARHTQYF.